This section outlines one T cell receptor beta chain sequence together with its context. As yet, its antigen is unknown. This CDR3 is 14 amino acids long. The V segment lost 4 bases and the J segment 3 bases; nucleotides outside the gene matches: 9. From germline, CDR1 is DFQATT and CDR2 SNEGSKA (reference sequence). Prepared libraries of TCR beta cDNA carried unique molecular identifiers. Each CDR3 protein is one row after TCRdb ran MiXCR on the PCR reads. In the table there are 750,000 to 950,000 distinct CDR3 sequences, 35% to 55% of which are singletons. The sample originates from a study of post-analysis software for immune sequencing data. Findings and caveats of the study: Five TRBV segments appeared more often in patients than in controls, and TRBV5-6, TRBV5-1 and TRBV20-1 were among these.

The sample taken for sequencing was blood. The rearrangement uses TRBV20-1 and TRBJ2-7; 7 bases fit TRBD1. This clonotype was sampled from a girl under 18 with multiple sclerosis. The CDR3 sequence is CSATTSNRGYEQYF. CDR3 DNA sequence: TGCAGTGCTACAACCTCCAACAGGGGCTACGAGCAGTACTTC.